This T cell receptor (beta chain) was recorded in a study of human T cells and chemical hapten exposure. Study-wide background: Sensitization employed 2% DPC on about 2 cm by about 2 cm of upper inner arm skin. Scalp application of diphenylcyclopropenone was performed weekly in patients across the entire roughly 23-week study. TCR yields per sample varied mostly from small pooled library volume differences.

Stated time point: patch test 2, 6 weeks after DPC sensitization. Treatment denoted: therapeutic diphenylcyclopropenone sensitization with weekly scalp DPC. V lost 10 bases, J lost 8 bases, and 14 bases lay in between. Germline values: CDR1 ENHRY, CDR2 SYGVKD. The CDR3 totals 11 residues. This clonotype was counted at least ten times. Library construction involved attaching unique molecular identifiers to individual cDNA molecules, which allowed quantitative, reproducible TCR counting. TCRdb passed the RACE reads through MiXCR, listing each CDR3 protein once. The sample shows approximately 110,000 distinct CDR3 sequences, 9.2% of them seen only once.

The chain links TRBV10-3 to TRBJ1-1; perhaps TRBD1 as D (5 bases). This receptor was obtained from a woman aged 40-49 years with alopecia areata. Some clones in this sample may be carry-over from other donors' samples. The source was whole blood, collected in connection with sensitization to the hapten diphenylcyclopropenone (DPC). The CDR3, as DNA: TGTGCCACCAGACAGTCCGCCGAAGCTTTCTTT. It codes for CATRQSAEAFF.